A selection of T cell receptor beta chains follows, all from one sample in a study of naive and memory T cell subsets. MiXCR, applied by TCRdb to the UMI-ligation and nested PCR reads, yields one record per CDR3 protein. The table shows 95,000 to 150,000 distinct CDR3 sequences, with 35% to 40% occurring only once. Sequencing was done on a sample of central memory CD4+ T cells from blood. Receptor source: a human donor in good health. Each CDR3 is given without its conserved first and last residue.

>TRBV20-1|13|TRBJ2-7
SARVAGRSLYEQY
>TRBV7-2|11|TRBJ2-7
ASSLRGRDEQY
>TRBV18|12|TRBJ2-5
ASSPGQDGETQY
>TRBV4-2|10|TRBJ2-3
ASSPSGSTQY
>TRBV6-6|13|TRBJ2-5
ASSNSGRPQETQY
>TRBV5-1|10|TRBJ2-4
ASSSPGTGKY
>TRBV3-1|14|TRBJ2-2
ASSQAAGGWTGELF
>TRBV19|13|TRBJ1-2
ASSISAGTSNGYT
>TRBV10-2|13|TRBJ1-4
ASSDNRGGHEKLF
>TRBV7-6|11|TRBJ2-7
ASSLTGDYEQY
>TRBV27|14|TRBJ2-4
ASSFGGLLAKNIQY
>TRBV30|12|TRBJ2-5
ATTLAGQQETQY
>TRBV28|10|TRBJ2-1
ASTVTYNEQF
>TRBV7-8|11|TRBJ2-1
ASSRNRDNEQF
>TRBV14|12|TRBJ2-5
ASSQVRHQETQY
>TRBV20-1|10|TRBJ1-2
SAPTGPYGYT
>TRBV29-1|10|TRBJ2-5
SVAVLGETQY
>TRBV20-1|12|TRBJ2-7
SALKTPSSYEQY
>TRBV12-3/TRBV12-4|11|TRBJ2-7
ASSPTGDYEQY
>TRBV9|13|TRBJ1-1
ASSVRATGNTEAF
>TRBV12-3/TRBV12-4|12|TRBJ1-3
ASKRPSSGNTIY
>TRBV19|13|TRBJ2-1
ASRPRGQGYNEQF
>TRBV5-4|12|TRBJ2-7
ASSPDRRAYEQY